The 24 T cell receptor beta chains below come from one sample, sequenced in a study of low-dose radiotherapy and immunotherapy resistance in tumors. Alpha and beta chains were covered, as first-strand cDNA relied on TRAV- and TRBV-specific primers. Using a constant-region primer together with a V-primer adapter, TCRs were subjected to roughly 20 PCR cycles of amplification. TCRdb fed the reads into MiXCR, producing one record per CDR3 protein. In the table there are about 60,000 distinct CDR3 sequences, approximately 25% of which are singletons. As for time point: before trial treatment. This specimen was PBMCs, taken before treatment. These receptors came from a male donor with prostate cancer.

This clonotype was recorded many times. The chain is built from TRBV7-9 and TRBJ1-1; D gene ambiguous. The length of the CDR3 is 14 residues. V dropped 2 bases and J dropped 1 base, with 8 bases sitting between them. The V gene's germline CDR1 is SEHNR and CDR2 FQNEAQ (reference sequence). CDR3 residues: CASSLSQTNTEAFF. The CDR3 region has the DNA TGTGCCAGCAGCTTATCGCAGACGAACACTGAAGCTTTCTTT.

This clonotype came up many times. The chain is built from TRBV12-3 or TRBV12-4 and TRBJ2-7; TRBD2 matches 13 bases. This CDR3 spans 15 amino acids. The junction had 4 bases not matched to a gene; V was cut back by 5 bases and J by 3 bases. CDR3 residues: CASSRRLAGGYEQYF. CDR3 coding DNA: TGTGCCAGCAGTCGACGACTAGCGGGGGGCTACGAGCAGTACTTC.

This clonotype was observed at least ten times. This sequence joins TRBV27 and TRBJ2-1; D gene unclear. Trimming removed 9 bases at V and 7 bases at J, with 16 bases between. The length of the CDR3 is 13 residues. The germline gives CDR1 MNHEY, CDR2 SMNVEV (reference sequence). CDR3 protein: CASSGARPNEQFF. Here the CDR3 DNA reads TGTGCCAGTAGTGGAGCTAGACCAAATGAGCAGTTCTTC.

This clonotype has just a few counts. This chain connects TRBV11-1 to TRBJ2-3; 9 nucleotides line up with TRBD2. Trimming at V came to 3 bases and at J to 8 bases, leaving 12 bases not matched to a gene. The CDR3 contains 16 residues. CDR1 is SGHAT and CDR2 is FQDESV in the germline V gene (reference sequence). The CDR3, as DNA: TGTGCCAGCAGCTTCTTGGGTAGCGGGAGTCGAGGTACGCAGTATTTT. It encodes CASSFLGSGSRGTQYF.

This clonotype has ten or more counts. V gene TRBV2 combines with J gene TRBJ1-5, with 9 bases lining up with TRBD1. The germline CDR1 and CDR2 sequences are SNHLY and FYNNEI. The CDR3 is 15 residues long. J was trimmed by 3 bases and V by 3 bases; bases with no gene match: 3. The CDR3 here is CASSDTGGVNQPQHF. The CDR3 region has the DNA TGTGCCAGCAGTGACACAGGGGGCGTCAATCAGCCCCAGCATTTT.

In its sample, this clonotype was seen many times. J is TRBJ2-5 and V is TRBV4-1; 10 bases are a match to TRBD1. Germline lookup yields CDR1 MGHRA and CDR2 YSYEKL. V was clipped by 1 base and J by 0 bases; unmatched bases: 2. The CDR3 loop spans 16 amino acids. The CDR3 region has the DNA TGCGCCAGCAGCCAAGGGACAGGGGGAAACCAAGAGACCCAGTACTTC. It codes for CASSQGTGGNQETQYF.

This clonotype was found many times. In DNA, the CDR3 is TGTGCCAGCAGCCCCGGCAGGGGGCCTCAAAATGAGCAGTTCTTC. This encodes CASSPGRGPQNEQFF. The chain employs TRBV7-9 and TRBJ2-1; 8 bases are a match to TRBD1. Germline-derived CDR1 and CDR2 are SEHNR and FQNEAQ (reference sequence). J lost 7 bases, V lost 5 bases, and 10 bases had no gene match. This CDR3 is 15 amino acids long.

CDR3 DNA: TGTGCCAGCAGTTTGCGAGGGGCCAAAAACATTCAGTACTTC. This sequence encodes CASSLRGAKNIQYF. The rearrangement links TRBV12-3 or TRBV12-4 to TRBJ2-4; D perhaps matches TRBD2 (5 bases). CDR3 length: 14 residues. Trimming removed 3 bases at V and 1 base at J, with 7 bases between.

This clonotype was counted at least ten times. The CDR3 region is CASSQGLAGGQDTQYF. The CDR3 nucleotides are TGTGCCAGCAGCCAAGGACTAGCGGGGGGGCAAGATACGCAGTATTTT. This sequence joins TRBV3-1 and TRBJ2-3, with TRBD2 matching over 14 bases. CDR1 is LGHDT, CDR2 YNNKEL, per germline (reference sequence). Trimming cost V 1 base and J 5 bases; bases outside gene matches: 2. This CDR3 spans 16 amino acids.

Notes on this clonotype: The likely explanation is a read error, given a far larger clone one base away. The chain joins TRBV9 to TRBJ1-5; no firm D call. Trimming pared 5 bases from V and 5 bases from J, leaving 14 bases between. Germline V gene lookup returns CDR1 SGDLS and CDR2 YYNGEE. CDR3 length: 14 residues. This CDR3 reads CASSEITGDQPQHF. The CDR3 DNA reads TGTGCCAGCAGTGAAATCACTGGGGATCAGCCCCAGCATTTT.

In this sample, this clonotype turned up many times. The V gene is TRBV7-2, the J gene TRBJ2-7; TRBD2 matches 13 bases. The ends lost 5 bases at V and 7 bases at J; junction bases unmatched: 5. The CDR3 length is 14 residues. Germline V gene sequence: CDR1 SGHTA, CDR2 FQGNSA. CDR3 DNA: TGTGCCAGCAGCCCCGGACTAGCGGGAGCGGAGCAGTACTTC. Amino acid sequence: CASSPGLAGAEQYF.

This clonotype came up many times. The chain combines TRBV6-6 with TRBJ1-5; 7 positions agree with TRBD1. Germline CDR1 MNHNY, CDR2 SVGAGI (reference sequence). The CDR3 spans 14 residues. V was clipped by 5 bases and J by 6 bases; unmatched bases: 7. The CDR3 sequence is CASSQTGFGQPQHF. The CDR3 nucleotides read TGTGCCAGCAGTCAGACAGGGTTCGGTCAGCCCCAGCATTTT.

Many counts were recorded for this clonotype. The chain links TRBV18 to TRBJ2-2, with TRBD2 identical over 14 bases. Germline values: CDR1 KGHSH, CDR2 LQKENI. This CDR3 contains 17 residues. V shed 4 bases and J 3 bases; nucleotides not matched to a gene: 4. CDR3 nucleotide sequence: TGTGCCAGCTCACGTACGGGACTAGCGGGAGACACCGGGGAGCTGTTTTTT. Its translation is CASSRTGLAGDTGELFF. The full variable domain, its missing parts supplied by reference TRBV18 and TRBJ2-2, is NAGVMQNPRHLVRRRGQEARLRCSPMKGHSHVYWYRQLPEEGLKFMVYLQKENIIDESGMPKERFSAEFPKEGPSILRIQQVVRGDSAAYFCASSRTGLAGDTGELFFGEGSRLTVL.

This clonotype was picked up many times. The rearrangement links TRBV6-2 or TRBV6-3 to TRBJ1-2; no clear D gene. The ends were cut back, 5 bases at V and 5 bases at J, with 18 bases in the middle. This CDR3 has 15 residues. Germline assignment: CDR1 MNHEY and CDR2 SVGEGT. CDR3 region: CASSGTAERLYGYTF. The CDR3 DNA reads TGTGCCAGCAGTGGAACCGCGGAAAGGTTGTATGGCTACACCTTC.

This clonotype has only one observation. CDR3 protein: CASSLSDRGPAYEQYF. The CDR3 nucleotides are TGTGCCAGCAGTTTATCCGACAGGGGGCCCGCCTACGAGCAGTACTTC. The rearrangement joins TRBV28 to TRBJ2-7, with 10 nucleotides matching TRBD1. V was clipped by 1 base and J by 2 bases; unmatched bases: 5. The CDR3 runs 16 residues. Germline CDR1 is MDHEN and CDR2 is SYDVKM.

V is TRBV20-1 and J is TRBJ2-7; 11 bases are a match to TRBD2. The trim removed 3 bases at V and 2 bases at J, leaving 3 bases unmatched. CDR3 length equals 14 residues. Germline CDR1 reads DFQATT; CDR2 reads SNEGSKA (reference sequence). CDR3 protein: CSASASGRTYEQYF. The CDR3 DNA reads TGCAGTGCTAGTGCTAGCGGGAGGACCTACGAGCAGTACTTC.

This clonotype was recorded many times. The V and J genes are TRBV5-4 and TRBJ1-1; 7 bases align to TRBD1. Germline CDR1 and CDR2: SGHNT and YYREEE (reference sequence). The CDR3 is 15 amino acids. V lost 4 bases to trimming and J lost 3 bases; unmatched junction nucleotides: 9. The CDR3 loop is CASSPTGVWHTEAFF. The CDR3 DNA reads TGTGCCAGCAGCCCCACAGGGGTATGGCACACTGAAGCTTTCTTT.

This clonotype was observed many times. The gene calls are TRBV4-2 and TRBJ2-7; D not certain. CDR1 is LGHNA, CDR2 YNFKEQ, per germline. Trimming pared 5 bases from V and 5 bases from J, leaving 13 bases between. This CDR3 region has 13 residues. Here the CDR3 DNA reads TGTGCCAGCAGCGGAGAGGTCCCTGACGAGCAGTACTTC. It codes for CASSGEVPDEQYF.

This clonotype came up many times. This chain joins TRBV27 and TRBJ2-1, with 8 bases that match TRBD2. Germline V gives CDR1 MNHEY, CDR2 SMNVEV (reference sequence). J lost 4 bases, V lost 4 bases, and 9 bases had no gene match. The length of the CDR3 is 16 residues. The CDR3 is CASSSPLADPYNEQFF. The CDR3, as DNA: TGTGCCAGCAGTTCGCCACTAGCGGACCCATACAATGAGCAGTTCTTC.

This clonotype was counted many times. J is TRBJ1-1 and V is TRBV28, with D unclear. V was pared by 4 bases and J by 9 bases, with 9 bases between. The germline V gene has CDR1 MDHEN and CDR2 SYDVKM. This CDR3 comprises 11 residues. For the CDR3, the DNA is TGTGCCAGCAGTTCGGAGACCAAAGCTTTCTTT. This codes for CASSSETKAFF.

This clonotype has at least ten counts. The V gene is TRBV11-2, the J gene TRBJ1-4; D remains ambiguous. Looked up from germline, CDR1 is SGHAT and CDR2 is FQNNGV. This CDR3 contains 14 residues. V lost 7 bases to trimming and J lost 0 bases, with 9 bases between them. The CDR3 DNA is TGTGCCAGCACCCCCGGGACAACTAATGAAAAACTGTTTTTT. Its protein product is CASTPGTTNEKLFF.

This clonotype was detected only a few times. The chain couples TRBV7-2 to TRBJ1-1, with D possibly being TRBD1 (5 bases). Germline-derived CDR1 and CDR2 are SGHTA and FQGNSA. The germline V and J ends were trimmed by 4 bases and 1 base, with 16 bases remaining between them. The CDR3 has 16 residues. The CDR3 sequence is CASSSKLVRGNTEAFF. In DNA form, the CDR3 reads TGTGCCAGCAGCTCCAAATTGGTGAGGGGGAACACTGAAGCTTTCTTT.

Only one count was recorded for this clonotype. This may be a read error: a much more frequent sequence differs by one nucleotide. The rearrangement joins TRBV4-3 to TRBJ1-5; D perhaps matches TRBD1 (6 bases). This CDR3 contains 15 residues. Germline loops: CDR1 LGHNA, CDR2 YSLEER. The CDR3 DNA reads TGCGACAGCAGCCAAGAACAGGGTATGAATCAGCCCCAGCATTTT. Translated, it gives CDSSQEQGMNQPQHF.

By proportion, this clonotype is medium-sized. V gene TRBV28 combines with J gene TRBJ2-2, with D uncertain. Germline V gene data show CDR1 as MDHEN and CDR2 as SYDVKM. V gave up 6 bases and J gave up 6 bases, with 8 bases separating them. The CDR3 totals 12 residues. The CDR3 coding sequence is TGTGCCAGCAGCCCCAATCCCGGGGAGCTGTTTTTT. Translating gives CASSPNPGELFF.